The T cell receptor beta chain under discussion was sequenced for a study of PD-1 blockade in mismatch repair-deficient tumors. Study in general: All were previously treated, progressing patients with about twelve mismatch repair-deficient cancer types. Study-wide findings and caveats: Tumor-resident clones, often undetectable pretreatment in blood, expanded then contracted after pembrolizumab.

Only in-frame clones appear in the TCRdb table, and some are missing; sequencing was by immunoSEQ multiplex PCR. Of about 120,000 clones listed, approximately 80% are singletons. Three pembrolizumab responders had their TCRs sequenced. Germline loops: CDR1 LNHNV, CDR2 YYDKDF (reference sequence). Trimming at V came to 0 bases and at J to 0 bases, leaving 13 bases not matched to a gene. CDR3 size: 20 residues. Notes on this clone: Its antigen is not known.

The V and J genes are TRBV15 and TRBJ1-4; TRBD1 matches 7 bases. The specimen comprised peripheral blood, sampled around 60 weeks after starting pembrolizumab. The clonotype originates from an adult with mismatch repair-deficient cancer. The CDR3 protein is CATSRDFLQGRTSTNEKLFF. CDR3 bases: TGTGCCACCAGCAGAGATTTTTTACAGGGGCGGACGTCAACTAATGAAAAACTGTTTTTT.